The present T cell receptor beta chain was sequenced within a study of Graves' ophthalmopathy and Graves' hyperthyroidism. General study findings and limits: Discriminating ophthalmopathy from stable hyperthyroidism, a 13-signature model attained a sensitivity of 85% to 90% and a specificity of 81.08%. Thyroid clonotypes that were expanded above 0.001 frequency mostly also appeared in blood.

Trimming took 0 bases from V and 2 from J; bases not matched to a gene: 4. Germline V gene sequence: CDR1 MGHRA, CDR2 YSYEKL. CDR3 length: 15 residues. TCR beta CDR3 amplification used RNA transcripts. RT-PCR in the first round used HTBI primers; a second-round multiplex PCR followed. TCRdb passed the multiplex PCR reads through MiXCR, listing each CDR3 protein once. The sample records 360,000 or so distinct CDR3 sequences, approximately 20% being singletons. In regard to this clonotype: The antigen is unknown.

Each donor who had ophthalmopathy showed moderate-to-severe activity, a CAS of ≥3, a NOSPECS of ≥4, and a duration under 3 months. A volume of approximately 10 ml of fresh peripheral blood supplied the PBMCs. This rearrangement joins TRBV4-1 to TRBJ2-7; 7 bases are shared with TRBD1. The sequence came from a woman aged 18 to 35 with Graves' ophthalmopathy. Sequencing was performed on peripheral blood. The CDR3 region is CASSQETGLPYEQYF. DNA of the CDR3: TGCGCCAGCAGCCAAGAGACAGGGCTTCCCTACGAGCAGTACTTC.